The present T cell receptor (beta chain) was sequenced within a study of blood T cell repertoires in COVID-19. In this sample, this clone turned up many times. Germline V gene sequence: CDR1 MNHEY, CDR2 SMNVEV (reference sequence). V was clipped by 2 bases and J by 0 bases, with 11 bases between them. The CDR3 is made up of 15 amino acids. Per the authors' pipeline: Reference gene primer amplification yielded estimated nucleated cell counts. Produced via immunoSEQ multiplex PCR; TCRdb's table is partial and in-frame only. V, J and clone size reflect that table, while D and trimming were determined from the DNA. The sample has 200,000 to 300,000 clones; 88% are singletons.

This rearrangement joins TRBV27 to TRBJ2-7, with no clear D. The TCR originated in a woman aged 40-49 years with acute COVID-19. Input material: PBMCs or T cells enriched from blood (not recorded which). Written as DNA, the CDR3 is TGTGCCAGCAGTTTAAACTACCCCAGCTCCTACGAGCAGTACTTC. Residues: CASSLNYPSSYEQYF.